Listed below are T cell receptor beta chains from one sample, sequenced in a study of T cells after yellow fever vaccination. In TCRdb, the 5' RACE reads were re-called with MiXCR into one record per CDR3 protein. Of 500,000 to 650,000 distinct CDR3 sequences in the sample, approximately 13% were seen once. The input for sequencing was PBMCs, taken on the day of the yellow fever booster vaccination. The receptors derive from a man aged 25-45 years who received the YFV17D yellow fever vaccine. CDR3s include the opening cysteine and the closing phenylalanine or tryptophan. A D gene is named only where the DNA matches it firmly. Size tells how often a clone was seen (once, few, many) or the class of an expanded clone, and some rows leave it out.

>TRBJ2-1|TRBD1|TRBV4-3|.
CASSQDEGARGEQFF
TGCGCCAGCAGCCAAGATGAGGGGGCAAGAGGGGAGCAGTTCTTC
>TRBJ2-1|TRBD2|TRBV11-2|.
CASSLEPSGISQFF
TGTGCCAGCAGCTTAGAACCTAGCGGGATCTCGCAGTTCTTC
>TRBJ2-2|TRBD2|TRBV4-2|few
CASSQALAGPTGELFF
TGTGCCAGCAGCCAAGCACTAGCGGGACCCACCGGGGAGCTGTTTTTT
>TRBJ2-1|.|TRBV20-1|.
CSATLTEKQFF
TGCAGTGCTACACTGACTGAAAAGCAGTTCTTC
>TRBJ2-7|.|TRBV3-1|.
CASSQDYGEQYF
TGTGCCAGCAGCCAAGATTATGGCGAGCAGTACTTC
>TRBJ2-7|.|TRBV5-1|.
CASSLDTSPSWEQYF
TGCGCCAGCAGCTTGGATACTAGCCCAAGCTGGGAGCAGTACTTC
>TRBJ2-3|TRBD2|TRBV4-2|many
CASSQEPSGSGGSDTQYF
TGTGCCAGCAGCCAAGAGCCTAGCGGGAGTGGTGGTTCGGATACGCAGTATTTT
>TRBJ2-5|.|TRBV7-2|few
CASSIDGGGQYF
TGTGCCAGCAGCATTGACGGTGGGGGGCAGTACTTC
>TRBJ2-1|.|TRBV28|few
CASSLKGYEQFF
TGTGCCAGCAGTTTAAAGGGCTATGAGCAGTTCTTC
>TRBJ2-1|TRBD2|TRBV18|many
CASSLAGDSYNEQFF
TGTGCCAGCTCACTAGCGGGAGACTCCTACAATGAGCAGTTCTTC
>TRBJ2-1|.|TRBV12-3/TRBV12-4|.
CASSSPRVGEQFF
TGTGCCAGCAGTTCTCCCCGGGTTGGTGAGCAGTTCTTC
>TRBJ2-7|TRBD1|TRBV28|.
CASSLYRGRGYEQYF
TGTGCCAGCAGTTTATATAGGGGGCGCGGTTACGAGCAGTACTTC
>TRBJ1-5|.|TRBV12-3/TRBV12-4|.
CASSLAPEPQHF
TGTGCCAGCAGTTTAGCTCCTGAGCCCCAGCATTTT
>TRBJ2-5|.|TRBV12-3/TRBV12-4|.
CASGDSIQETQYF
TGTGCCAGCGGAGACAGCATTCAAGAGACCCAGTACTTC
>TRBJ2-1|.|TRBV9|few
CASSGPASSYNEQFF
TGTGCCAGCAGCGGTCCCGCCAGCTCCTACAATGAGCAGTTCTTC
>TRBJ2-4|.|TRBV3-1|.
CDSSQAGQNIQYF
TGTGACAGCAGCCAAGCGGGACAGAACATTCAGTACTTC
>TRBJ2-5|.|TRBV5-1|.
CASSLGPFGSETQYF
TGCGCCAGCAGCTTGGGGCCTTTTGGCTCAGAGACCCAGTACTTC
>TRBJ2-7|TRBD2|TRBV5-5|.
CASSSGRARALSYEQYF
TGTGCCAGCAGCTCTGGGAGGGCACGGGCCCTTTCCTACGAGCAGTACTTC
>TRBJ2-1|.|TRBV7-2|.
CASSPPNNNEQFF
TGTGCCAGCAGCCCCCCCAATAACAATGAGCAGTTCTTC
>TRBJ2-2|.|TRBV4-2|.
CASSQDREAGELFF
TGTGCCAGCAGCCAAGACAGGGAAGCCGGGGAGCTGTTTTTT
>TRBJ2-5|.|TRBV11-2|few
CASSLVAGIEQETQYF
TGTGCCAGCAGCTTAGTTGCGGGTATAGAACAAGAGACCCAGTACTTC
>TRBJ2-7|.|TRBV7-2|.
CASSQTLGGEQYF
TGTGCCAGCAGCCAAACCCTGGGGGGCGAGCAGTACTTC
>TRBJ2-3|TRBD1|TRBV10-1|.
CASSEWGQGPDTQYF
TGCGCCAGCAGTGAATGGGGACAGGGCCCAGATACGCAGTATTTT
>TRBJ1-1|.|TRBV7-2|.
CASSLNDLMNTEAFF
TGTGCCAGCAGCTTAAATGACCTCATGAACACTGAAGCTTTCTTT
>TRBJ2-3|.|TRBV20-1|few
CSAQRGGSTDTQYF
TGCAGTGCCCAGAGGGGCGGGAGCACAGATACGCAGTATTTT
>TRBJ2-4|TRBD2|TRBV12-3/TRBV12-4|few
CASSFVAGGPDIQYF
TGTGCCAGCAGTTTCGTAGCGGGAGGGCCAGACATTCAGTACTTC
>TRBJ1-1|.|TRBV7-9|.
CASSLDGYSLNTEAFF
TGTGCCAGCAGCTTAGACGGCTACAGCCTGAACACTGAAGCTTTCTTT
>TRBJ1-5|.|TRBV27|.
CASSLLRDKLLNQPQHF
TGTGCCAGCAGTTTATTGCGGGACAAATTACTTAATCAGCCCCAGCATTTT
>TRBJ2-5|.|TRBV7-6|once
CASSSDEVLTKQETQYF
TGTGCCAGCAGCAGTGACGAAGTACTCACTAAACAAGAGACCCAGTACTTC
>TRBJ2-2|.|TRBV29-1|few
CSVLGGDGNTGELFF
TGCAGCGTCCTGGGTGGGGACGGGAACACCGGGGAGCTGTTTTTT
>TRBJ2-5|TRBD1|TRBV5-4|.
CASSGMGQGVETQYF
TGTGCCAGCAGCGGGATGGGGCAGGGGGTAGAGACCCAGTACTTC
>TRBJ2-3|TRBD2|TRBV5-1|few
CASSPPLAGGDTQYF
TGCGCCAGCAGCCCCCCGCTAGCGGGAGGAGATACGCAGTATTTT
>TRBJ2-7|.|TRBV12-3/TRBV12-4|.
CASSISVAYEQYF
TGTGCCAGCAGCATAAGTGTCGCCTACGAGCAGTACTTC
>TRBJ2-3|TRBD2|TRBV9|few
CASSPWTSGSTDTQYF
TGTGCCAGCAGCCCTTGGACTAGCGGGAGCACAGATACGCAGTATTTT
>TRBJ1-2|.|TRBV12-3/TRBV12-4|few
CASSLGHGGYGYTF
TGTGCCAGCAGTTTAGGACACGGGGGCTATGGCTACACCTTC
>TRBJ2-1|.|TRBV20-1|.
CSALEGIAGPNEQFF
TGCAGTGCCTTAGAAGGTATCGCGGGACCCAATGAGCAGTTCTTC
>TRBJ2-5|TRBD1|TRBV5-1|.
CASSRQTGAGETQYF
TGCGCCAGCAGCAGACAGACAGGGGCGGGAGAGACCCAGTACTTC
>TRBJ2-5|TRBD2|TRBV20-1|few
CSASLAGGAETQYF
TGCAGTGCTAGTTTAGCGGGAGGGGCAGAGACCCAGTACTTC
>TRBJ2-1|TRBD2|TRBV12-3/TRBV12-4|.
CASNLYSGRDNEQFF
TGTGCCAGCAACCTCTATAGCGGGAGGGATAATGAGCAGTTCTTC
>TRBJ2-2|.|TRBV18|.
CASSPFSQPIAGGELFF
TGTGCCAGCTCACCATTTTCTCAACCGATCGCTGGCGGGGAGCTGTTTTTT
>TRBJ2-1|TRBD2|TRBV7-6|few
CASRRIAGGPSGEQFF
TGTGCCAGCAGGAGGATAGCGGGAGGGCCCTCAGGTGAGCAGTTCTTC
>TRBJ2-1|TRBD2|TRBV7-2|.
CASSFGGSGFDEQFF
TGTGCCAGCAGCTTCGGCGGGAGTGGGTTCGATGAGCAGTTCTTC
>TRBJ2-5|.|TRBV7-2|.
CASSTWTELEETQYF
TGTGCCAGCAGCACGTGGACAGAATTGGAAGAGACCCAGTACTTC
>TRBJ2-2|.|TRBV3-1|many
CASSPTGLHTGELFF
TGTGCCAGCAGTCCGACAGGCCTCCACACCGGGGAGCTGTTTTTT
>TRBJ2-1|TRBD2|TRBV7-3|few
CASSLIRLAGGSPNQQFF
TGTGCCAGCAGCTTAATTCGACTAGCGGGTGGTAGCCCCAATCAGCAGTTCTTC
>TRBJ2-1|.|TRBV6-5|few
CASSYSSVGYNEQFF
TGTGCCAGCAGTTACTCGAGTGTCGGATACAATGAGCAGTTCTTC
>TRBJ2-1|.|TRBV19|few
CASSPKKGVGDEQFF
TGTGCCAGTAGCCCCAAGAAGGGAGTTGGCGATGAGCAGTTCTTC
>TRBJ1-1|TRBD1|TRBV7-6|few
CASSFGTGDTEAFF
TGTGCCAGCAGCTTCGGGACAGGGGACACTGAAGCTTTCTTT
>TRBJ2-1|TRBD2|TRBV29-1|.
CSVGGEVRDSYNEQFF
TGCAGCGTGGGAGGGGAGGTGCGGGACTCCTACAATGAGCAGTTCTTC
>TRBJ2-7|.|TRBV5-4|.
CASSFIKKDEQYF
TGTGCCAGCAGCTTCATTAAGAAGGACGAGCAGTACTTC
>TRBJ2-5|TRBD2|TRBV3-1|few
CASSRRGTSEQETQYF
TGTGCCAGCAGCCGCCGCGGAACTAGCGAACAAGAGACCCAGTACTTC